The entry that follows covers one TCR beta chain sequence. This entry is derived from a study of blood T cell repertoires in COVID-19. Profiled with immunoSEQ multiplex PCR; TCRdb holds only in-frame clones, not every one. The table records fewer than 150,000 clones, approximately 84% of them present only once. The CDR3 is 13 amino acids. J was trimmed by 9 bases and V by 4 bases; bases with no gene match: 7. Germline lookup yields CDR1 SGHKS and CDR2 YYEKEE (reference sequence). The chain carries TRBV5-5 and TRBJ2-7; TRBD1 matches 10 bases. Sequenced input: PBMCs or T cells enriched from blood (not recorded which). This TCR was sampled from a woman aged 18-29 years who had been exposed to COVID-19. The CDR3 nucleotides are TGTGCCAGCAGCAGGGGACAGGGGATTGGGCAGTACTTC. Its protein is CASSRGQGIGQYF.